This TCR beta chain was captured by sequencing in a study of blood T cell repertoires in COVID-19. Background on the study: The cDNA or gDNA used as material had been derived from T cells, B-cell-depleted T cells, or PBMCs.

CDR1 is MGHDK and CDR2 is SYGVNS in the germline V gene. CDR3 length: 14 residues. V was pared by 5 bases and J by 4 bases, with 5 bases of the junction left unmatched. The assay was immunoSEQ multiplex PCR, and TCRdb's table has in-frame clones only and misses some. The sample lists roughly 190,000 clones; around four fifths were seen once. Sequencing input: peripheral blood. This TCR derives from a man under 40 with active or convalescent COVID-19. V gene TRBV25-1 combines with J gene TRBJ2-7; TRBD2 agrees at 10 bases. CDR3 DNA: TGTGCCAGCAGTTCAACAGCGGGAGGGTACGAGCAGTACTTC. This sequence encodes CASSSTAGGYEQYF.